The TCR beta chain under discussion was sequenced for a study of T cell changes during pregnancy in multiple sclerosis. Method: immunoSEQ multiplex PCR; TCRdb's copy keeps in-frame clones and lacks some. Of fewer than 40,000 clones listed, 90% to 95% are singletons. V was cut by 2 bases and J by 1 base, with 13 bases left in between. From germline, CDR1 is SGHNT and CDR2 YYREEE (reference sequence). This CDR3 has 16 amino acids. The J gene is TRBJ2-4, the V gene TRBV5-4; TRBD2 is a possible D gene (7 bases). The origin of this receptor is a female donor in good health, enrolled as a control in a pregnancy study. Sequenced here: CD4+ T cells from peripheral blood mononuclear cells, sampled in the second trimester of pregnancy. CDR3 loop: CASSLGGESAKNIQYF. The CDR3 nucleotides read TGTGCCAGCAGCTTAGGGGGGGAATCCGCCAAAAACATTCAGTACTTC.